The 7 T cell receptor beta chains below were found in one sample sequenced in a study of identical twins. TCRdb re-called the 5' RACE reads with MiXCR, one entry per CDR3 protein. The data show hundreds of thousands of distinct CDR3 sequences, about 20% seen once. In addition, the sample was reused for a study of T cells expressing NK-cell markers.

Sequencing used PBMCs. The receptors were sampled from a woman in her late teens or twenties in good health.

V is TRBV4-2 and J is TRBJ2-1; the match to TRBD2 covers 7 bases. This CDR3 is built from 13 residues. Germline V gives CDR1 LGHNA, CDR2 YNFKEQ. V was pared by 10 bases and J by 14 bases, with 17 bases of the junction left unmatched. The CDR3 is CAIMPPGGMEKFF. The CDR3 DNA reads as TGTGCCATCATGCCCCCCGGGGGGATGGAAAAGTTCTTC.

This clonotype came up a few times. The chain is built from TRBV7-3 and TRBJ2-5; D is possibly TRBD2 (5 bases). The CDR3 loop spans 14 amino acids. V shed 5 bases and J shed 3 bases, with 13 bases lying between them. CDR1 is SGHTA, CDR2 FQGTGA, per germline. Here the CDR3 DNA reads TGTGCCAGCAGCCGAATGCAGGAGGAAGAGACCCAGTACTTC. This sequence encodes CASSRMQEEETQYF.

Only a few counts were recorded for this clonotype. The chain combines TRBV5-1 with TRBJ2-2; 7 nucleotides match TRBD2. J was trimmed by 2 bases and V by 6 bases; bases with no gene match: 10. Germline lookup yields CDR1 SGHRS and CDR2 YFSETQ. The CDR3 length is 16 residues. CDR3 amino acids: CASTAQGGANTGELFF. The CDR3 bases are TGCGCCAGCACCGCGCAGGGAGGGGCCAACACCGGGGAGCTGTTTTTT.

This clonotype was counted between two and nine times. The V gene is TRBV5-1, the J gene TRBJ2-7; D not resolved. The germline V gene encodes CDR1 SGHRS and CDR2 YFSETQ. Trimming shortened V by 6 bases and J by 1 base, and 5 bases separated the two germline ends. The CDR3 is 11 amino acids. The CDR3 DNA reads as TGCGCCAGCAAGGGTTCCTACGAGCAGTACTTC. It is translated as CASKGSYEQYF.

This clonotype was found a few times. CDR3 loop: CASSPLVSSPYNEQFF. The CDR3 coding sequence is TGCGCCAGCAGCCCCCTAGTCAGTTCCCCCTACAATGAGCAGTTCTTC. The chain carries TRBV5-1 and TRBJ2-1; no reliable D call. The CDR3 sequence is 16 residues long. Deletions cut 4 bases from V and 2 bases from J, with 16 bases between. Germline CDR1 SGHRS, CDR2 YFSETQ.

V is TRBV14 and J is TRBJ1-3; D is unresolved. The CDR3 runs to 16 residues. Germline assignment: CDR1 SGHDN and CDR2 FVKESK. V lost 5 bases and J lost 0, with 14 bases in between. In DNA form, the CDR3 reads TGTGCCAGCAGCGACGCGAGGATCCTCTCTGGAAACACCATATATTTT. Protein sequence: CASSDARILSGNTIYF.

This clonotype was observed a few times. The chain links TRBV6-5 to TRBJ1-6; D is unclear. This CDR3 has 13 residues. In germline, CDR1 is MNHEY, CDR2 SVGAGI. V lost 1 base to trimming and J lost 7 bases, with 5 bases between them. The CDR3 loop reads CASSYYPNSPLHF. CDR3 nucleotides: TGTGCCAGCAGTTACTATCCCAATTCACCCCTCCACTTT.